Shown below are 19 T cell receptor beta chains from a single sample sequenced in a study of cytomegalovirus exposure and HLA in healthy donors. This table comes from immunoSEQ multiplex PCR, and its TCRdb copy is limited to in-frame clones, with some not included. The sample has some 56,000 clones, around nine tenths seen once. Sequencing was done on a sample of PBMCs. The receptor source for this set is a man between 18 and 29 years old in good health and CMV-seronegative.

The chain has TRBV28 and TRBJ1-4, with D possibly matching TRBD1 (5 bases). The germline V gene encodes CDR1 MDHEN and CDR2 SYDVKM. Trimming shortened V by 7 bases and J by 0 bases, and 12 bases separated the two germline ends. The CDR3 covers 15 residues. The DNA of the CDR3 is TGTGCCAGCACGACAGCCTCTGCAACTAATGAAAAACTGTTTTTT. This translates into CASTTASATNEKLFF.

The rearrangement joins TRBV28 to TRBJ1-3; TRBD1 agrees at 7 bases. The CDR3 has 17 amino acids. Germline V gene data show CDR1 as MDHEN and CDR2 as SYDVKM. Trimming at V came to 4 bases and at J to 3 bases, leaving 12 bases not matched to a gene. The CDR3 loop reads CASSSPGQKDFGNTIYF. In nucleotides, the CDR3 is TGTGCCAGCAGTTCCCCGGGACAGAAGGATTTTGGAAACACCATATATTTT.

The chain has TRBV2 and TRBJ2-7, with 8 bases identical to TRBD2. With 10 bases clipped from V and 2 bases from J, the junction kept 13 bases outside the gene matches. Germline V gives CDR1 SNHLY, CDR2 FYNNEI. This CDR3 region has 15 residues. The CDR3 reads CAIGALSGSTYEQYF. In nucleotides, the CDR3 is TGTGCCATCGGGGCCCTGAGCGGGAGTACCTACGAGCAGTACTTC.

This clone was seen more than once but under ten times. The chain joins TRBV13 to TRBJ1-2; D gene unclear. V lost 5 bases, J lost 1 base, and 17 bases lay in between. The CDR3 totals 16 residues. Per the germline V gene, CDR1 is PRHDT and CDR2 is FYEKMQ (reference sequence). DNA for the CDR3: TGTGCCAGCAGCCTACCACCCTCGGGTGTTAACTATGGCTACACCTTC. Translation gives CASSLPPSGVNYGYTF.

V is TRBV11-1 and J is TRBJ2-3; 8 bases align to TRBD1. Germline CDR1 SGHAT, CDR2 FQDESV (reference sequence). With 5 bases clipped from V and 2 bases from J, the junction kept 12 bases outside the gene matches. The CDR3 has 17 residues. CDR3 protein: CASSRKGTGGDTDTQYF. The DNA of the CDR3 is TGTGCCAGCAGCCGAAAAGGGACAGGAGGAGACACAGATACGCAGTATTTT.

V usage is TRBV4-3 and J usage is TRBJ2-6; 9 nucleotides line up with TRBD1. Germline CDR1 and CDR2: LGHNA and YSLEER. This CDR3 is 20 amino acids long. The V segment lost 1 base and the J segment 0 bases; nucleotides outside the gene matches: 10. CDR3 DNA: TGCGCCAGCAGCCAAGGTTGGGTGGGGGACAGGGACTCTGGGGCCAACGTCCTGACTTTC. Its protein is CASSQGWVGDRDSGANVLTF.

V is TRBV10-3 and J is TRBJ2-7; D unresolved. V lost 6 bases and J lost 2, with 17 bases in between. This CDR3 has 15 residues. The V gene's germline CDR1 is ENHRY and CDR2 SYGVKD. The CDR3 nucleotides read TGTGCCATCAGCGGCGGTACGGGTCCAACCTACGAGCAGTACTTC. Protein: CAISGGTGPTYEQYF.

The chain carries TRBV11-3 and TRBJ1-1; maybe TRBD1 (5 bases). The germline V gene encodes CDR1 SGHNT and CDR2 YENEEA. The germline V and J ends were trimmed by 8 bases and 1 base, with 8 bases remaining between them. The CDR3 extends over 12 amino acids. DNA for the CDR3: TGTGCCAGCGGGCAGGGGAACACTGAAGCTTTCTTT. Amino acids: CASGQGNTEAFF.

The chain couples TRBV14 to TRBJ2-3; D is uncertain. V was cut by 4 bases and J by 2 bases, with 10 bases left in between. The CDR3 covers 14 residues. Germline V gene sequence: CDR1 SGHDN, CDR2 FVKESK. The DNA of the CDR3 is TGTGCCAGCAGCCCCATTAGCCTCACAGATACGCAGTATTTT. Amino acid sequence: CASSPISLTDTQYF.

The chain carries TRBV11-2 and TRBJ2-4, with 9 bases identical to TRBD2. Germline CDR1 reads SGHAT; CDR2 reads FQNNGV. The CDR3 totals 18 residues. With V trimmed by 3 bases and J by 0 bases, 9 bases remained unmatched. For the CDR3, the DNA is TGTGCCAGCAGCTTCCCTCTTGCGGGAGGGTTAGCCAAAAACATTCAGTACTTC. This sequence encodes CASSFPLAGGLAKNIQYF. Based on the CDR3 plus reference TRBV11-2 and TRBJ2-4, the full variable domain is EAGVAQSPRYKIIEKRQSVAFWCNPISGHATLYWYQQILGQGPKLLIQFQNNGVVDDSQLPKDRFSAERLKGVDSTLKIQPAKLEDSAVYLCASSFPLAGGLAKNIQYFGAGTRLSVL.

This clone was counted once. This rearrangement joins TRBV15 to TRBJ2-7, with D maybe TRBD2 (7 bases). The germline V and J ends were trimmed by 8 bases and 2 bases, with 19 bases remaining between them. The germline CDR1 and CDR2 sequences are LNHNV and YYDKDF (reference sequence). The CDR3 has 15 residues. CDR3 DNA: TGTGCCACCTCTCGAGGGGGAGGGAGTGCCTACGAGCAGTACTTC. It codes for CATSRGGGSAYEQYF.

The V gene is TRBV28, the J gene TRBJ2-5; maybe TRBD2 (5 bases). V gave up 4 bases and J gave up 5 bases, with 17 bases separating them. Germline CDR1 is MDHEN and CDR2 is SYDVKM. The CDR3 sequence is 15 residues long. In DNA, the CDR3 is TGTGCCAGCAGTTCGGATCCGAGGGATTGGGAGACCCAGTACTTC. It codes for CASSSDPRDWETQYF.

This chain connects TRBV18 to TRBJ2-7; 11 bases are shared with TRBD2. Germline V gene sequence: CDR1 KGHSH, CDR2 LQKENI. With 1 base clipped from V and 0 bases from J, the junction kept 2 bases outside the gene matches. The CDR3 runs 16 residues. For the CDR3, the DNA is TGTGCCAGCTCACCACTGACTAGCGGGAACTCCTACGAGCAGTACTTC. Its translation is CASSPLTSGNSYEQYF. The full variable domain, completed using reference TRBV18 and TRBJ2-7, is NAGVMQNPRHLVRRRGQEARLRCSPMKGHSHVYWYRQLPEEGLKFMVYLQKENIIDESGMPKERFSAEFPKEGPSILRIQQVVRGDSAAYFCASSPLTSGNSYEQYFGPGTRLTVT.

The V gene is TRBV29-1, the J gene TRBJ2-7; 12 positions match TRBD2. The CDR3 covers 16 residues. The V and J ends lost 6 bases and 6 bases, in that order; junction bases with no gene match: 15. CDR1 SQVTM and CDR2 ANQGSEA come from the germline V gene. This CDR3 reads CSVNKGTSGLYGEQYF. DNA for the CDR3: TGCAGCGTCAACAAGGGGACTAGCGGGTTATACGGCGAGCAGTACTTC.

This clone was seen once. Other DNA sequences in this specimen translate into the identical CDR3. The chain employs TRBV7-2 and TRBJ1-2, with unresolved D. This CDR3 comprises 17 residues. The V and J ends lost 4 bases and 3 bases respectively, with 21 bases between them. Germline V CDR1 and CDR2: SGHTA, FQGNSA. The CDR3 DNA sequence: TGTGCCAGCAGCTCCCAAGCCCGCTTCCCCCGCGACTATGGCTACACCTTC. It codes for CASSSQARFPRDYGYTF.

In this sample, this clone turned up a few times. The chain uses TRBV6-6 and TRBJ2-2, with D possibly TRBD1 on 6 matching bases. The germline gives CDR1 MNHNY, CDR2 SVGAGI (reference sequence). This CDR3 contains 15 residues. V was pared by 6 bases and J by 0 bases, with 11 bases between. CDR3 residues: CASSRTETNTGELFF. The CDR3 region has the DNA TGTGCCAGCAGCAGGACAGAAACGAACACCGGGGAGCTGTTTTTT.

The chain uses TRBV18 and TRBJ1-1; 7 bases match TRBD1. V lost 9 bases to trimming and J lost 3 bases; unmatched junction nucleotides: 7. The CDR3 has 13 residues. Germline CDR1 and CDR2: KGHSH and LQKENI. CDR3 protein: CARSPGQYTEAFF. Written as DNA, the CDR3 is TGTGCCAGGTCCCCGGGACAGTACACTGAAGCTTTCTTT.

The gene calls are TRBV5-1 and TRBJ2-1; D is unresolved. Germline values: CDR1 SGHRS, CDR2 YFSETQ. The CDR3 loop spans 13 amino acids. The V gene lost 1 base and the J gene lost 8 bases, with 10 bases spanning the gap. The CDR3 is CASSLIRGYEQFF. The CDR3 nucleotides read TGCGCCAGCAGCTTGATTCGTGGCTATGAGCAGTTCTTC.

The rearrangement links TRBV5-1 to TRBJ2-3; 7 bases align to TRBD1. The V gene's germline CDR1 is SGHRS and CDR2 YFSETQ. There are 14 residues in the CDR3. Trimming took 4 bases from V and 4 from J; bases not matched to a gene: 6. CDR3 DNA: TGCGCCAGCAGCCGAGGACAGGCCGCAGATACGCAGTATTTT. Encoded protein: CASSRGQAADTQYF.